This entry is about one T cell receptor (beta chain). There is no known antigen for this receptor. No base-level quality is on record; no much larger clone is a single base apart. This sample was taken from a study of patients and donors after allogeneic stem cell transplantation (dated by TCRdb to 2020 to 2021). The germline V gene (reference sequence) yields MNHEY for CDR1 and SMNVEV for CDR2. The cysteine opens and the phenylalanine closes a CDR3 of 16 amino acids. Just the 48-base CDR3 DNA is kept, in frame starting at base 1. V and J are truncated by 7 bases and 5 bases respectively, leaving an intervening sequence of 23 bases. The library was produced with RT-PCR. The data were produced on a NextSeq 550. TCRdb reworked the public reads: Q25 trimming with fastp, MiXCR clone assembly, productive beta chains retained. Rows merge per CDR3 protein into single entries with the most common DNA and genes. Recorded for this sample are about 90,000 distinct CDR3 sequences; 40% to 60% of them occurred a single time. Jointly, the top ten make up approximately 60% of the sample.

Source material: blood, either unsorted or a sorted T cell fraction (not recorded which). The TCR originated in a human donor who was either an allogeneic HSCT recipient or a stem cell or donor lymphocyte infusion donor (not recorded which). It is not recorded whose cells these are; they may come from a transplant donor. Here the chain combines TRBV27 and TRBJ2-5, with TRBD1 perhaps the D gene, on 6 matching bases. The CDR3 loop reads CASNPTGRLALETQYF. The bases read TGTGCCAGCAACCCGACAGGCCGTCTAGCTTTGGAGACCCAGTACTTC.